A selection of T cell receptor beta chains follows, all from one sample in a study of human T cells and chemical hapten exposure. TCRdb redid the calling of the RACE reads with MiXCR, one entry per CDR3 protein. In the table there are around 62,000 distinct CDR3 sequences, about 6.7% of which are singletons. Sequencing was performed on whole blood, taken in connection with sensitization to the hapten diphenylcyclopropenone (DPC). Receptor source: a woman aged 25 to 39 with alopecia areata. Some clones in this sample may be carry-over from other donors' samples. CDR3s include the opening cysteine and the closing phenylalanine or tryptophan. Each record gives: D gene, J gene, V gene, clone size, CDR3 protein, CDR3 DNA. D genes are given only for firm matches. Where a row states a size, it is once, few, many or the class of an expanded clone; other rows omit it.

d_call: -
j_call: TRBJ2-1
v_call: TRBV2
clone_size: many
cdr3_aa: CASSGGRQGTRNEQFF
cdr3_nt: TGTGCCAGCAGCGGAGGGCGACAGGGGACTAGGAATGAGCAGTTCTTC

d_call: TRBD2
j_call: TRBJ2-3
v_call: TRBV9
clone_size: many
cdr3_aa: CASSASGDRTDTQYF
cdr3_nt: TGTGCCAGCAGCGCTAGCGGGGACCGCACAGATACGCAGTATTTT

d_call: -
j_call: TRBJ2-5
v_call: TRBV7-2
clone_size: many
cdr3_aa: CASSFTGVREETQYF
cdr3_nt: TGTGCCAGCAGCTTCACCGGGGTCAGGGAAGAGACCCAGTACTTC

d_call: -
j_call: TRBJ1-1
v_call: TRBV19
clone_size: -
cdr3_aa: CASSTWGLNTEAFF
cdr3_nt: TGTGCCAGTAGTACCTGGGGGTTGAACACTGAAGCTTTCTTT

d_call: TRBD1
j_call: TRBJ2-5
v_call: TRBV20-1
clone_size: many
cdr3_aa: CSANLDRVETQYF
cdr3_nt: TGCAGTGCCAATCTCGACAGGGTTGAGACCCAGTACTTC

d_call: TRBD2
j_call: TRBJ2-1
v_call: TRBV12-3/TRBV12-4
clone_size: many
cdr3_aa: CASRPTSGGFSSYNEQFF
cdr3_nt: TGTGCCAGCAGACCGACTAGCGGGGGCTTCAGCTCCTACAATGAGCAGTTCTTC

d_call: -
j_call: TRBJ1-5
v_call: TRBV5-5
clone_size: many
cdr3_aa: CASSLYGGNQPQHF
cdr3_nt: TGTGCCAGCAGCTTGTATGGGGGCAATCAGCCCCAGCATTTT

d_call: TRBD1
j_call: TRBJ2-2
v_call: TRBV6-5
clone_size: many
cdr3_aa: CASSPGQGNTGELFF
cdr3_nt: TGTGCCAGCAGTCCGGGACAGGGGAACACCGGGGAGCTGTTTTTT

d_call: TRBD2
j_call: TRBJ2-5
v_call: TRBV12-3/TRBV12-4
clone_size: many
cdr3_aa: CASSFIVWSSGVGGAQETQYF
cdr3_nt: TGTGCCAGCAGTTTTATAGTCTGGAGTAGCGGGGTAGGGGGGGCCCAAGAGACCCAGTACTTC

d_call: -
j_call: TRBJ1-1
v_call: TRBV18
clone_size: many
cdr3_aa: CASSGGGSRMNTEAFF
cdr3_nt: TGTGCCAGCTCAGGAGGGGGGAGCCGAATGAACACTGAAGCTTTCTTT

d_call: TRBD1
j_call: TRBJ2-1
v_call: TRBV5-1
clone_size: -
cdr3_aa: CASRPGTGAYNEQFF
cdr3_nt: TGCGCCAGCAGGCCCGGGACAGGAGCCTACAATGAGCAGTTCTTC

d_call: TRBD1
j_call: TRBJ1-1
v_call: TRBV10-3
clone_size: many
cdr3_aa: CAIRTGTNTEAFF
cdr3_nt: TGTGCCATCAGGACAGGGACGAACACTGAAGCTTTCTTT

d_call: TRBD1
j_call: TRBJ1-5
v_call: TRBV9
clone_size: few
cdr3_aa: CASSRSGGGQPQHF
cdr3_nt: TGTGCCAGCAGCAGGTCAGGGGGGGGTCAGCCCCAGCATTTT

d_call: -
j_call: TRBJ2-3
v_call: TRBV29-1
clone_size: few
cdr3_aa: CSVVEGDTQYF
cdr3_nt: TGCAGCGTCGTGGAAGGGGATACGCAGTATTTT

d_call: -
j_call: TRBJ1-1
v_call: TRBV25-1
clone_size: -
cdr3_aa: CASSEWDTEAFF
cdr3_nt: TGTGCCAGCAGTGAATGGGACACTGAAGCTTTCTTT

d_call: TRBD1
j_call: TRBJ1-4
v_call: TRBV5-4
clone_size: few
cdr3_aa: CASSSRQGGVEKLFF
cdr3_nt: TGTGCCAGCAGCTCCCGACAGGGGGGTGTTGAAAAACTGTTTTTT

d_call: TRBD2
j_call: TRBJ2-5
v_call: TRBV7-2
clone_size: many
cdr3_aa: CASSRPGGTETQYF
cdr3_nt: TGTGCCAGCAGCCGACCGGGGGGGACGGAGACCCAGTACTTC

d_call: TRBD2
j_call: TRBJ2-7
v_call: TRBV5-1
clone_size: many
cdr3_aa: CASSLRSGLAGFTYEQYF
cdr3_nt: TGCGCCAGCAGCTTGCGATCCGGACTAGCGGGGTTCACCTACGAGCAGTACTTC

d_call: -
j_call: TRBJ1-1
v_call: TRBV24-1
clone_size: many
cdr3_aa: CATNTENTEAFF
cdr3_nt: TGTGCCACCAATACAGAGAACACTGAAGCTTTCTTT

d_call: -
j_call: TRBJ1-3
v_call: TRBV12-3/TRBV12-4
clone_size: -
cdr3_aa: CASSFGSGNRNTIYF
cdr3_nt: TGTGCCAGCAGTTTCGGGTCAGGGAACAGAAACACCATATATTTT

d_call: TRBD1
j_call: TRBJ1-6
v_call: TRBV2
clone_size: many
cdr3_aa: CASSKRQGSSPLHF
cdr3_nt: TGTGCCAGCAGTAAACGACAGGGGAGTTCACCCCTCCACTTT

d_call: TRBD1
j_call: TRBJ1-2
v_call: TRBV7-8
clone_size: -
cdr3_aa: CASSFMGTGWYGYTF
cdr3_nt: TGTGCCAGCAGCTTTATGGGGACAGGGTGGTATGGCTACACCTTC

d_call: -
j_call: TRBJ2-6
v_call: TRBV10-3
clone_size: few
cdr3_aa: CAISESRRSSGANVLTF
cdr3_nt: TGTGCCATCAGTGAGTCCAGAAGAAGCTCTGGGGCCAACGTCCTGACTTTC

d_call: -
j_call: TRBJ1-2
v_call: TRBV12-3/TRBV12-4
clone_size: many
cdr3_aa: CASSPRGIPYGYTF
cdr3_nt: TGTGCCAGCAGCCCAAGGGGGATCCCCTATGGCTACACCTTC

d_call: TRBD1
j_call: TRBJ1-3
v_call: TRBV9
clone_size: -
cdr3_aa: CASSVTGAGNTIYF
cdr3_nt: TGTGCCAGCAGCGTAACAGGGGCTGGAAACACCATATATTTT

d_call: TRBD1
j_call: TRBJ1-4
v_call: TRBV2
clone_size: many
cdr3_aa: CASRLLDRQNEKLFF
cdr3_nt: TGTGCCAGCAGGCTATTGGACAGGCAGAATGAAAAACTGTTTTTT

d_call: TRBD1
j_call: TRBJ1-1
v_call: TRBV30
clone_size: -
cdr3_aa: CAWRSGDRNTEAFF
cdr3_nt: TGTGCCTGGAGGTCGGGGGACAGAAACACTGAAGCTTTCTTT